This TCR beta chain was profiled in a study of PD-1 blockade in mismatch repair-deficient tumors. Study at large: All were previously treated, progressing patients with 12 mismatch repair-deficient cancer types.

Measured with immunoSEQ multiplex PCR; TCRdb has only the in-frame clones, and not every one. The sample contains some 49,000 clones, around 77% of which appear only once. Remarks on this clone: The antigen is unknown.

Findings of the study overall: Tumor-resident clones, often absent from pretreatment blood, expanded after pembrolizumab and then contracted.

The TCR-sequenced patients were a few responders to pembrolizumab. This CDR3 spans 13 amino acids. V dropped 6 bases and J dropped 7 bases, with 12 bases sitting between them. Germline V gives CDR1 MNHEY, CDR2 SMNVEV (reference sequence). The rearrangement joins TRBV27 to TRBJ1-4; D gene uncertain. The TCR was taken from an adult with mismatch repair-deficient cancer. Here the sequenced sample was PBMCs, taken before pembrolizumab treatment. The CDR3 reads CASSDFAPEKLFF. The CDR3 coding sequence is TGTGCCAGCAGCGACTTTGCTCCTGAAAAACTGTTTTTT. The full variable domain, rest sourced from reference TRBV27 and TRBJ1-4, is EAQVTQNPRYLITVTGKKLTVTCSQNMNHEYMSWYRQDPGLGLRQIYYSMNVEVTDKGDVPEGYKVSRKEKRNFPLILESPSPNQTSLYFCASSDFAPEKLFFGSGTQLSVL.